The rows below give T cell receptor beta chains drawn from one sample of a study of blood T cells in healthy people across ages. TCRdb fed the 5' RACE reads into MiXCR, producing one record per CDR3 protein. The sample contains 1.6 million or so distinct CDR3 sequences, approximately 32% of which appear only once. The source material was blood. The receptors here all came from a woman aged 25-40 years in good health. CDR3s leave out the opening cysteine and the closing phenylalanine or tryptophan. The order of the fields is D gene, V gene, J gene, CDR3 protein. A D gene is named only where the DNA matches it firmly.

d_gene: TRBD2; v_gene: TRBV9; j_gene: TRBJ2-7; CDR3aa: ASSALGGSVYEQY
d_gene: -; v_gene: TRBV25-1; j_gene: TRBJ2-4; CDR3aa: ASAKNLPVEIQY
d_gene: TRBD2; v_gene: TRBV6-1; j_gene: TRBJ2-1; CDR3aa: ASSATSGVYNEQF
d_gene: -; v_gene: TRBV5-6; j_gene: TRBJ2-1; CDR3aa: ASSLVGTASYNEQF
d_gene: TRBD1; v_gene: TRBV9; j_gene: TRBJ2-1; CDR3aa: ASSAGTGEISEQF
d_gene: -; v_gene: TRBV6-1; j_gene: TRBJ1-2; CDR3aa: ASSPDLGHYGYT
d_gene: -; v_gene: TRBV12-5; j_gene: TRBJ2-5; CDR3aa: ASAGGGGLEETQY
d_gene: -; v_gene: TRBV29-1; j_gene: TRBJ1-5; CDR3aa: SVTDPPEPQH
d_gene: -; v_gene: TRBV2; j_gene: TRBJ1-6; CDR3aa: ASHTSSYNSPLH
d_gene: -; v_gene: TRBV27; j_gene: TRBJ2-1; CDR3aa: ASSFLPGKGRAPPYNEQF
d_gene: TRBD2; v_gene: TRBV5-1; j_gene: TRBJ2-5; CDR3aa: ASRPTSGRAYETQY
d_gene: -; v_gene: TRBV12-3/TRBV12-4; j_gene: TRBJ1-1; CDR3aa: ASSLKGGAGTEAF
d_gene: -; v_gene: TRBV5-5; j_gene: TRBJ1-2; CDR3aa: ASSPQRGNYYGYT
d_gene: TRBD1; v_gene: TRBV7-9; j_gene: TRBJ1-4; CDR3aa: ASSLALAGGPNEKLF
d_gene: TRBD2; v_gene: TRBV27; j_gene: TRBJ2-1; CDR3aa: ASSLGLAGRSSYNEQF
d_gene: -; v_gene: TRBV10-3; j_gene: TRBJ2-2; CDR3aa: AISPGMNTGELF
d_gene: -; v_gene: TRBV10-2; j_gene: TRBJ1-2; CDR3aa: ASSDPGRPDYGYT
d_gene: -; v_gene: TRBV27; j_gene: TRBJ1-2; CDR3aa: ANRHPLGPTNYGYT
d_gene: TRBD1; v_gene: TRBV9; j_gene: TRBJ2-3; CDR3aa: ASSVSGQGEDTQY
d_gene: -; v_gene: TRBV6-5; j_gene: TRBJ1-2; CDR3aa: ASSYSIRGNYGYT
d_gene: -; v_gene: TRBV6-1; j_gene: TRBJ2-3; CDR3aa: ASSEGRGYSDTQY
d_gene: -; v_gene: TRBV7-3; j_gene: TRBJ2-3; CDR3aa: ASSLGLGGGDTQY
d_gene: -; v_gene: TRBV2; j_gene: TRBJ2-1; CDR3aa: ASSEIGERYNEQF
d_gene: -; v_gene: TRBV28; j_gene: TRBJ2-7; CDR3aa: ASSPRKSEQY
d_gene: -; v_gene: TRBV6-5; j_gene: TRBJ2-1; CDR3aa: ASSRPRGQGSYNEQF
d_gene: -; v_gene: TRBV10-3; j_gene: TRBJ1-2; CDR3aa: AISESQGDYT